This TCR beta chain was documented in a study of blood T cell repertoires in COVID-19. For the study at large: The United States, Italy and Spain supplied acute and convalescent COVID-19 samples. T cells, B-cell-depleted T cells, or PBMCs provided the cDNA or gDNA that served as material.

The sample holds one count of this clone. Ages ranged from roughly 18 to 100 years, with residence in about 24 US areas. Which cohort a participant joined came from the clinical history participants gave. The CDR3 contains 15 residues. V shed 4 bases and J shed 1 base, with 12 bases lying between them. Germline V gene data show CDR1 as WSHSY and CDR2 as SAAADI. TCRdb's table, derived via immunoSEQ multiplex PCR, lists solely in-frame clones and lacks some. The repertoire holds 250,000 or so clones, with 70% to 90% as singletons. This receptor was obtained from a woman aged 40 to 50 with acute COVID-19. The specimen was PBMCs or T cells enriched from blood (not recorded which). V gene TRBV10-2 combines with J gene TRBJ2-3; weak D call: TRBD2 (6 bases). Here the CDR3 DNA reads TGCGCCAGCAGTGTGGAGGGGAGAGGCACAGATACGCAGTATTTT. Its protein is CASSVEGRGTDTQYF.